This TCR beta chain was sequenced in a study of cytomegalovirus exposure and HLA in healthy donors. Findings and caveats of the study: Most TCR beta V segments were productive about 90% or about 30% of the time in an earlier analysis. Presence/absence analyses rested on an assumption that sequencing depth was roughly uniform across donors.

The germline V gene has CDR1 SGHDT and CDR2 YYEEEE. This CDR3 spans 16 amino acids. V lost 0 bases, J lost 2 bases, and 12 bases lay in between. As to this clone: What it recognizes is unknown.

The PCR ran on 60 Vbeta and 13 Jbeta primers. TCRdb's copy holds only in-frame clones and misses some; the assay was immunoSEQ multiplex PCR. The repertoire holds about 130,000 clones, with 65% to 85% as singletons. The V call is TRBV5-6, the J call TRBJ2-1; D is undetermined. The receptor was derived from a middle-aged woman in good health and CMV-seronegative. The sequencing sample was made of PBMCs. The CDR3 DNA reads TGTGCCAGCAGCTTGGTTGGGCGCGTCACCTACAATGAGCAGTTCTTC. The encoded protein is CASSLVGRVTYNEQFF.